Shown below are 27 T cell receptor beta chains from a single sample sequenced in a study of T-cell memory formation after mild COVID-19. TCRdb called the 5' RACE reads again in MiXCR, with one record for every CDR3 protein. The sample holds 550,000 to 700,000 distinct CDR3 sequences, roughly 17% seen once. The sequenced sample was PBMCs or a T cell subset sorted from them (not recorded which). Receptors were obtained from an adult woman who had mild COVID-19 (a few samples of this study predate the infection). Cell type and time point are not known.

This clonotype was counted ten times or more. The gene calls are TRBV6-5 and TRBJ1-5; no clear D. V was clipped by 5 bases and J by 4 bases, with 9 bases between them. There are 13 residues in the CDR3. The germline gives CDR1 MNHEY, CDR2 SVGAGI. The CDR3 spells CASSTQQNQPQHF. The CDR3 DNA is TGTGCCAGCAGTACCCAGCAAAATCAGCCCCAGCATTTT.

This rearrangement joins TRBV4-2 to TRBJ2-3; D assignment may be TRBD1 or TRBD2 (5 bases each). The CDR3 has 15 amino acids. Germline V CDR1 and CDR2: LGHNA, YNFKEQ. Trimming shortened V by 4 bases and J by 3 bases, and 14 bases separated the two germline ends. The CDR3 sequence is CASSPRDPGTDTQYF. The CDR3 DNA sequence: TGTGCCAGCAGCCCCCGGGACCCCGGGACAGATACGCAGTATTTT.

This chain joins TRBV7-8 and TRBJ2-7, with TRBD1 as a possible D gene (7 bases). Deletions cut 6 bases from V and 1 base from J, with 16 bases between. This CDR3 contains 15 residues. The germline gives CDR1 SGHVS, CDR2 FQNEAQ. Written as DNA, the CDR3 is TGTGCCAGCAGAAACAGGGGCGCGGGATCCTACGAGCAGTACTTC. As protein: CASRNRGAGSYEQYF.

This clonotype turned up a few times. This chain joins TRBV6-1 and TRBJ1-2, with TRBD1 matching 11 bases. Trimming cost V 6 bases and J 5 bases; bases outside gene matches: 8. In germline, CDR1 is MNHNS, CDR2 SASEGT. The length of the CDR3 is 15 residues. Here the CDR3 reads CASRTSGQGAYGYTF. The CDR3 nucleotides are TGTGCCAGCAGAACTTCAGGACAGGGGGCATATGGCTACACCTTC.

This clonotype was found a few times. The rearrangement links TRBV25-1 to TRBJ1-2; no clear D gene. The CDR3 has 11 amino acids. V was shortened by 4 bases and J by 10 bases, with 10 bases between the two germline ends. Germline V gives CDR1 MGHDK, CDR2 SYGVNS. CDR3 sequence (DNA): TGTGCCAGCAGTGCTGAACGCGTCTACACCTTC. Translation: CASSAERVYTF.

This clonotype was seen only a few times. This chain links TRBV9 with TRBJ2-2; unclear D gene. V was clipped by 0 bases and J by 3 bases, with 3 bases between them. CDR1 SGDLS and CDR2 YYNGEE come from the germline V gene. This CDR3 is 13 amino acids long. Written as DNA, the CDR3 is TGTGCCAGCAGCGTAGAATACACCGGGGAGCTGTTTTTT. Its translation: CASSVEYTGELFF. The whole variable domain, remainder taken from reference TRBV9 and TRBJ2-2, is DSGVTQTPKHLITATGQRVTLRCSPRSGDLSVYWYQQSLDQGLQFLIQYYNGEERAKGNILERFSAQQFPDLHSELNLSSLELGDSALYFCASSVEYTGELFFGEGSRLTVL.

The chain joins TRBV6-2 or TRBV6-3 to TRBJ2-1; D might be TRBD2 (6 bases). The CDR3 contains 12 residues. CDR1 is MNHEY and CDR2 is SVGEGT in the germline V gene. Trimming took 0 bases from V and 15 from J, leaving 12 bases between them. CDR3 sequence: CASSYSAGSSFF. The DNA for the CDR3 is TGTGCCAGCAGTTACTCGGCCGGGAGTTCGTTCTTC.

This clonotype has just a few counts. The chain combines TRBV5-6 with TRBJ1-4, with D unclear. The V end was cut by 0 bases, the J end by 5 bases, with 17 bases between. This CDR3 is 17 amino acids long. Germline V lookup: CDR1 SGHDT, CDR2 YYEEEE. The CDR3 region is CASSLVNTAMGNEKLFF. DNA of the CDR3: TGTGCCAGCAGCTTGGTGAACACGGCTATGGGAAATGAAAAACTGTTTTTT.

This clonotype was detected only a few times. This CDR3 reads CASSNTGGSSYNEQFF. In DNA, the CDR3 is TGTGCCAGCAGCAACACGGGAGGGAGCTCCTACAATGAGCAGTTCTTC. The chain recombines TRBV7-6 with TRBJ2-1; 8 bases map to TRBD2. CDR3 length: 16 amino acids. V was clipped by 5 bases and J by 0 bases; unmatched bases: 6. CDR1 and CDR2 (germline): SGHVS, FNYEAQ.

This clonotype was seen repeatedly, ten times or more. This sequence joins TRBV7-3 and TRBJ2-1; 10 bases align to TRBD2. This CDR3 contains 18 residues. The germline CDR1 and CDR2 sequences are SGHTA and FQGTGA. Losses at the gene ends were 1 base for V and 0 bases for J; bases not matched to a gene: 6. CDR3 protein: CASSLSVAGGSSYNEQFF. CDR3 bases: TGTGCCAGCAGCTTAAGCGTAGCGGGGGGTTCCTCCTACAATGAGCAGTTCTTC. Together with reference TRBV7-3 and TRBJ2-1, the CDR3 gives the full variable domain: GAGVSQTPSNKVTEKGKYVELRCDPISGHTALYWYRQSLGQGPEFLIYFQGTGAADDSGLPNDRFFAVRPEGSVSTLKIQRTERGDSAVYLCASSLSVAGGSSYNEQFFGPGTRLTVL.

This clonotype was observed a handful of times. The CDR3 nucleotides read TGTGCCATCAGTGAGTCAGCGGGACAGGAGACCCAGTACTTC. It encodes CAISESAGQETQYF. The gene calls are TRBV10-3 and TRBJ2-5; either TRBD1 or TRBD2 may fit D (7 bases each). The germline gives CDR1 ENHRY, CDR2 SYGVKD. CDR3 size: 14 residues. Trimming pared 0 bases from V and 5 bases from J, leaving 10 bases between.

V gene TRBV19 combines with J gene TRBJ2-7; D is undetermined. CDR3 length: 14 residues. V was trimmed by 4 bases and J by 4 bases, leaving 14 bases between them. Germline V gene data show CDR1 as LNHDA and CDR2 as SQIVND (reference sequence). In DNA, the CDR3 is TGTGCCAGTAGTAAGAAGGTGGACCCTTACGAGCAGTACTTC. Encoded protein: CASSKKVDPYEQYF.

In its sample, this clonotype was seen a few times. The chain employs TRBV27 and TRBJ2-5; 9 bases align to TRBD1. V dropped 3 bases and J dropped 4; count of bases not matched to a gene: 3. This CDR3 has 14 amino acids. CDR1 is MNHEY and CDR2 is SMNVEV in the germline V gene (reference sequence). The CDR3 region is CASSFWDRAETQYF. The CDR3 DNA reads as TGTGCCAGCAGTTTTTGGGACAGGGCAGAGACCCAGTACTTC.

V usage is TRBV6-5 and J usage is TRBJ2-6; D call uncertain. Germline lookup yields CDR1 MNHEY and CDR2 SVGAGI. The CDR3 length is 17 residues. The V end was cut by 2 bases, the J end by 0 bases, with 11 bases between. The CDR3 loop is CASSYQVRPSGANVLTF. CDR3 nucleotide sequence: TGTGCCAGCAGTTACCAAGTTAGGCCCTCTGGGGCCAACGTCCTGACTTTC.

The chain employs TRBV15 and TRBJ2-3; possible D gene TRBD2, 6 bases. Germline CDR1 reads LNHNV; CDR2 reads YYDKDF (reference sequence). CDR3 length equals 15 residues. The V end was cut by 7 bases, the J end by 1 base, with 15 bases between. The CDR3 reads CATNAGTSRTDTQYF. The CDR3 region has the DNA TGTGCCACCAATGCGGGAACTTCACGCACAGATACGCAGTATTTT.

In its sample, this clonotype was seen a few times. The J gene is TRBJ1-2, the V gene TRBV14; D uncertain. Germline V gene sequence: CDR1 SGHDN, CDR2 FVKESK. CDR3 length: 14 residues. V lost 0 bases and J 4 bases, leaving 9 bases between the germline ends. The CDR3 here is CASSQDSPFYGYTF. In DNA, the CDR3 is TGTGCCAGCAGCCAAGATTCCCCTTTCTATGGCTACACCTTC.

This clonotype has only a few counts. Written as DNA, the CDR3 is TGTGCCAGCTCGGGCAGGCAGGGGAACACTGAAGCTTTCTTT. It encodes CASSGRQGNTEAFF. V is TRBV27 and J is TRBJ1-1; possibly TRBD1 for D (5 bases). This CDR3 is 14 amino acids long. CDR1 and CDR2 from the germline V gene are MNHEY and SMNVEV (reference sequence). Trimming took 8 bases from V and 1 from J, leaving 14 bases between them.

This sequence joins TRBV7-9 and TRBJ2-1; D gene uncertain. The length of the CDR3 is 11 residues. V lost 3 bases, J lost 12 bases, and 9 bases lay in between. In germline, CDR1 is SEHNR, CDR2 FQNEAQ (reference sequence). The CDR3 protein is CASSFNRRQFF. CDR3 sequence (DNA): TGTGCCAGCAGCTTCAATCGGAGGCAGTTCTTC.

V and J are TRBV23-1 and TRBJ2-5; D gene ambiguous. TRBV23-1 counts as an open reading frame of uncertain function. The CDR3 contains 17 residues. V was cut by 3 bases and J by 0 bases, with 17 bases left in between. DNA of the CDR3: TGCGCCAGCAGTCACAACCAAGATTATCGGTACCAAGAGACCCAGTACTTC. This translates into CASSHNQDYRYQETQYF.

This clonotype has just a few counts. The gene calls are TRBV14 and TRBJ2-1; 8 bases map to TRBD2. The CDR3 runs to 15 residues. The germline V gene has CDR1 SGHDN and CDR2 FVKESK. Losses at the gene ends were 4 bases for V and 4 bases for J; bases not matched to a gene: 6. The CDR3 DNA is TGTGCCAGCAGCCCGGGAGGGGTCCCATACAATGAGCAGTTCTTC. Amino acid sequence: CASSPGGVPYNEQFF. The full variable domain, completed using reference TRBV14 and TRBJ2-1, is EAGVTQFPSHSVIEKGQTVTLRCDPISGHDNLYWYRRVMGKEIKFLLHFVKESKQDESGMPNNRFLAERTGGTYSTLKVQPAELEDSGVYFCASSPGGVPYNEQFFGPGTRLTVL.

The CDR3 bases are TGCGCCAGCAGCCACATAAGGGGGGCCGGCAATCAGCCCCAGCATTTT. Translation gives CASSHIRGAGNQPQHF. The rearrangement joins TRBV4-1 to TRBJ1-5; possible D gene TRBD1, 6 bases. CDR1 and CDR2 from the germline V gene are MGHRA and YSYEKL. Trimming took off 3 bases at V and 2 bases at J, with 14 bases between the two ends. CDR3 length: 16 residues.

The chain carries TRBV29-1 and TRBJ1-1, with D perhaps matching TRBD1 (5 bases). V was trimmed by 7 bases and J by 4 bases, leaving 13 bases between them. The germline CDR1 and CDR2 sequences are SQVTM and ANQGSEA. CDR3 length: 12 residues. The CDR3 DNA reads as TGCAGCGCTGGGACCTCCCCCACTGAAGCTTTCTTT. Protein: CSAGTSPTEAFF.

This clonotype was observed a few times. This chain links TRBV12-3 or TRBV12-4 with TRBJ2-7; a possible D gene is TRBD1 (6 bases). Trimming took off 6 bases at V and 6 bases at J, with 18 bases between the two ends. This CDR3 region has 14 residues. The CDR3 region is CASRDDRTPLEQYF. CDR3 nucleotide sequence: TGTGCCAGCAGGGACGACAGGACTCCCCTCGAGCAGTACTTC.

V usage is TRBV15 and J usage is TRBJ2-2; 7 bases align to TRBD2. Germline trimming cut 0 bases from V and 4 bases from J; bases unmatched to any gene: 5. Germline loops: CDR1 LNHNV, CDR2 YYDKDF (reference sequence). The CDR3 has 16 residues. The CDR3 nucleotides read TGTGCCACCAGCAGAGATCGCCCTAGCGGCACCGGGGAGCTGTTTTTT. Translating it yields CATSRDRPSGTGELFF.

V usage is TRBV18 and J usage is TRBJ2-1, with TRBD2 matching 9 bases. The V and J ends lost 3 bases and 8 bases, in that order; junction bases with no gene match: 8. This CDR3 contains 15 residues. Germline loops: CDR1 KGHSH, CDR2 LQKENI. The CDR3 protein is CASSPGSGRNYEQFF. The CDR3 DNA sequence: TGTGCCAGCTCACCGGGGAGCGGGAGGAACTATGAGCAGTTCTTC.

The rearrangement uses TRBV2 and TRBJ2-3; D call uncertain. CDR1 SNHLY and CDR2 FYNNEI come from the germline V gene. The germline V and J ends were trimmed by 4 bases and 0 bases, with 5 bases remaining between them. The CDR3 runs 13 residues. The DNA for the CDR3 is TGTGCCAGCAGTGGGGAAAGCACAGATACGCAGTATTTT. It specifies CASSGESTDTQYF.

This clonotype was observed a single time. J is TRBJ2-5 and V is TRBV4-2, with 7 positions matching TRBD2. V shed 1 base and J 2 bases; nucleotides not matched to a gene: 4. This CDR3 has 15 residues. CDR1 is LGHNA, CDR2 YNFKEQ, per germline. The CDR3: CASSQVGGVQETQYF. CDR3 sequence (DNA): TGTGCCAGCAGCCAAGTGGGGGGGGTTCAAGAGACCCAGTACTTC.